This T cell receptor (beta chain) was obtained from a study of Ad26.COV2.S vaccination and SARS-CoV-2 variants. Study-wide background: As a participant in COV1001, the donor was in the Ad26.COV2.S trial arm. Whole-study results and caveats: Placebo recipients had lower spike-specific TCR breadth than vaccine recipients. After vaccination, substantial breadth of spike-specific CD8+ and CD4+ responses was reported. Measurement of non-spike TCR breadth gave similar results in vaccine and placebo recipients.

Sample treatment: around 19 received Ad26.COV2.S at low or high dose, single or two shots; 5 received placebo; per-sample allocation not given. Day 63 following the first vaccine or placebo injection was when the samples were taken. Assay: immunoSEQ multiplex PCR; the TCRdb copy retains only in-frame clones and omits some. This sample yields hundreds of thousands of clones, of which around 92% are seen a single time; approximately 1.5% belongs to the top ten. This clone has just one count. The antigen is not known. There are 14 residues in the CDR3. V was trimmed by 4 bases and J by 1 base, leaving 11 bases between them. CDR1 is SGDLS, CDR2 YYNGEE, per germline.

The sample was peripheral blood, taken in a trial of Ad26.COV2.S vaccine versus placebo. The chain joins TRBV9 to TRBJ1-1, with D perhaps TRBD1 (6 bases). The receptor was derived from a person between 18 and 65 years old who received the Ad26.COV2.S COVID-19 vaccine or a placebo. CDR3 protein: CASSIGGQNTEAFF. DNA for the CDR3: TGTGCCAGCAGCATCGGGGGGCAGAACACTGAAGCTTTCTTT. Full variable domain (rest looked up from reference TRBV9 and TRBJ1-1): DSGVTQTPKHLITATGQRVTLRCSPRSGDLSVYWYQQSLDQGLQFLIQYYNGEERAKGNILERFSAQQFPDLHSELNLSSLELGDSALYFCASSIGGQNTEAFFGQGTRLTVV.